This section outlines one T cell receptor beta chain sequence together with its context. Its antigen is not known. The sample comes from a study of T cell responses to AZD1222 COVID-19 vaccine. Only in-frame clones appear in the TCRdb table, and some are missing; sequencing was by immunoSEQ multiplex PCR. There are approximately 130,000 clones in the sample; 90% to 95% occur only once, and approximately 3.3% lies in the top ten. V lost 7 bases, J lost 1 base, and 17 bases lay in between. The CDR3 covers 15 residues. The germline V gene encodes CDR1 SGHDT and CDR2 YYEEEE. General observations from the study: After two AZD1222 doses, spike-specific TCR breadth and depth rose versus day 0. Nearly half of spike-specific TCRs reportedly go after variant regions that carry no mutations.

Specimen: peripheral blood, collected on day 0 of AZD1222 vaccination. This TCR derives from an adult in good health. The V call is TRBV5-6, the J call TRBJ1-1; weak D call: TRBD1 (5 bases). CDR3 DNA sequence: TGTGCCAGCGAATATTGGGGGTTTGGGAACACTGAAGCTTTCTTT. It encodes CASEYWGFGNTEAFF.